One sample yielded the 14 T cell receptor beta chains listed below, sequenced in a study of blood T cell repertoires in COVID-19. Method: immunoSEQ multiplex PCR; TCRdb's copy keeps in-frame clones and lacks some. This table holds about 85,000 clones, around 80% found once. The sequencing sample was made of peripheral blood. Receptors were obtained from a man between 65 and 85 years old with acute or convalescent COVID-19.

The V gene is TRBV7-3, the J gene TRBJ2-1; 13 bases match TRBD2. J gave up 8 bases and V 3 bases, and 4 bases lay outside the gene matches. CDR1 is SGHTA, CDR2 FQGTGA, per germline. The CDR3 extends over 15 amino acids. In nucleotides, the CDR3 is TGTGCCAGCAGCTTCGGGACTAGCGGGGCGGATGAGCAGTTCTTC. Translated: CASSFGTSGADEQFF.

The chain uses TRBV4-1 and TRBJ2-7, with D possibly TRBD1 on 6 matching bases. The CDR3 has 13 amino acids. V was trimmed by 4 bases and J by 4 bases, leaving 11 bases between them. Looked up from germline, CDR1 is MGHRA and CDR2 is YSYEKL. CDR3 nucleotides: TGCGCCAGCAGCCGGGACACTACTTACGAGCAGTACGTC. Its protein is CASSRDTTYEQYV.

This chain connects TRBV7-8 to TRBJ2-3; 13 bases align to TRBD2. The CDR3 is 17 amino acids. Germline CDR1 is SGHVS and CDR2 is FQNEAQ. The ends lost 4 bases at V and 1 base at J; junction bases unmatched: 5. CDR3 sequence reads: CASSSGLAGVRTDTQYF. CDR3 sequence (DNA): TGTGCCAGCAGCTCCGGACTAGCGGGGGTCCGCACAGATACGCAGTATTTT.

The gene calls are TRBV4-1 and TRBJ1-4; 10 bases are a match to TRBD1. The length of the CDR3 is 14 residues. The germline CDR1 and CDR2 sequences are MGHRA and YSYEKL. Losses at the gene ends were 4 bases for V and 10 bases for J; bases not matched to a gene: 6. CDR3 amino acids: CASSRDRGVGKLFF. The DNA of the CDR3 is TGCGCCAGCAGCCGGGACAGGGGAGTAGGAAAACTGTTTTTT.

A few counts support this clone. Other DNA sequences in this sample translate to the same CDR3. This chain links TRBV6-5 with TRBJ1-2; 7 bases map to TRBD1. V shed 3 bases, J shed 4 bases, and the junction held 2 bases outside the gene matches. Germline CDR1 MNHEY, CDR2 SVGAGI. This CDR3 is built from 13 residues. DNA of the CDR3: TGTGCCAGCAGTTATGGACAGGCCTATGGCTACACCTTC. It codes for CASSYGQAYGYTF.

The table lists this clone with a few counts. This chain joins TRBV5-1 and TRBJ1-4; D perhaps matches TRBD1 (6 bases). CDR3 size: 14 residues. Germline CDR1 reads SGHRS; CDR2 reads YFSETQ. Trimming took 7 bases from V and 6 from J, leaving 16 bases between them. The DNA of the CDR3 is TGCGCCAGCGGGTCGTCAGGGGTGGATGAAAAACTGTTTTTT. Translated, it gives CASGSSGVDEKLFF.

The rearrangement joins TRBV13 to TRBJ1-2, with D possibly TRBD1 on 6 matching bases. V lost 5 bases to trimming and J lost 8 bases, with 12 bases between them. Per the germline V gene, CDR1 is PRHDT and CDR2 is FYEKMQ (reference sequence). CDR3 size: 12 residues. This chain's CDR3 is CASSQGKAGYTF. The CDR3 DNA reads TGTGCCAGCAGCCAGGGGAAAGCCGGCTACACCTTC.

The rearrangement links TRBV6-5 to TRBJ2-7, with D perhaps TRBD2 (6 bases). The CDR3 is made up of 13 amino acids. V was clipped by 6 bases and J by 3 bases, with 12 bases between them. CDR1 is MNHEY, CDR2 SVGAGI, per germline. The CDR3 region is CASSPGLFYEQYF. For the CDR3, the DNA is TGTGCCAGCAGCCCGGGACTGTTCTACGAGCAGTACTTC.

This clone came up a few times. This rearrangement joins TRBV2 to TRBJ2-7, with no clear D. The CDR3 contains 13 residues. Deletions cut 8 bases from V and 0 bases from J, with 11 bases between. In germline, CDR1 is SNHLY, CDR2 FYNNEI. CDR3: CASGQRYSYEQYF. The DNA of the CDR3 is TGTGCCAGCGGGCAGAGATACTCCTACGAGCAGTACTTC.

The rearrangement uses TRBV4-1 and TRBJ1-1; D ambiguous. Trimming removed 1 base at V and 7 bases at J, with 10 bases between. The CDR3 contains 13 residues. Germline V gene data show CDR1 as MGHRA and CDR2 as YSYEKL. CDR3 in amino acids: CASSQGGWDEAFF. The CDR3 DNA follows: TGCGCCAGCAGCCAAGGAGGGTGGGATGAAGCTTTCTTT.

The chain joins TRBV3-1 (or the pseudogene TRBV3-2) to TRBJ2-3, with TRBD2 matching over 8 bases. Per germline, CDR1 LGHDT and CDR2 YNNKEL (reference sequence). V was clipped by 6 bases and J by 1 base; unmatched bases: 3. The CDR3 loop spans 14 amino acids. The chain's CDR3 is CASSPRGGTDTQYF. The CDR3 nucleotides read TGTGCCAGCAGTCCGCGGGGGGGCACAGATACGCAGTATTTT.

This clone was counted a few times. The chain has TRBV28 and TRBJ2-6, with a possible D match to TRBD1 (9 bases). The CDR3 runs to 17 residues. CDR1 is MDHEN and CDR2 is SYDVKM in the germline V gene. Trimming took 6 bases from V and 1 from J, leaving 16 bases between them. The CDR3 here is CASSTGGGGSGANVLTF. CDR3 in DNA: TGTGCCAGCAGCACAGGGGGCGGGGGGTCTGGGGCCAACGTCCTGACTTTC.

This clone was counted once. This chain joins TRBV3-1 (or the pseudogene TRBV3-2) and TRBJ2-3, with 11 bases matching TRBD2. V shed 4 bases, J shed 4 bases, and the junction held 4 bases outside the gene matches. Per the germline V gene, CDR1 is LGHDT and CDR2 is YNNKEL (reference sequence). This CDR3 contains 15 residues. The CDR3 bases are TGTGCCAGCAGCCGTACTAGCGGGGGAGCAGATACGCAGTATTTT. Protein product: CASSRTSGGADTQYF.

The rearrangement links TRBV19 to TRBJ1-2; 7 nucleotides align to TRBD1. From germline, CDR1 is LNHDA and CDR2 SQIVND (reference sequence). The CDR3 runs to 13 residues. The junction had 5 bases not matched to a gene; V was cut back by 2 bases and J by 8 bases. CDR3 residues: CASSITRDRGYTF. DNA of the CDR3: TGTGCCAGTAGTATAACCCGGGACAGAGGCTACACCTTC.